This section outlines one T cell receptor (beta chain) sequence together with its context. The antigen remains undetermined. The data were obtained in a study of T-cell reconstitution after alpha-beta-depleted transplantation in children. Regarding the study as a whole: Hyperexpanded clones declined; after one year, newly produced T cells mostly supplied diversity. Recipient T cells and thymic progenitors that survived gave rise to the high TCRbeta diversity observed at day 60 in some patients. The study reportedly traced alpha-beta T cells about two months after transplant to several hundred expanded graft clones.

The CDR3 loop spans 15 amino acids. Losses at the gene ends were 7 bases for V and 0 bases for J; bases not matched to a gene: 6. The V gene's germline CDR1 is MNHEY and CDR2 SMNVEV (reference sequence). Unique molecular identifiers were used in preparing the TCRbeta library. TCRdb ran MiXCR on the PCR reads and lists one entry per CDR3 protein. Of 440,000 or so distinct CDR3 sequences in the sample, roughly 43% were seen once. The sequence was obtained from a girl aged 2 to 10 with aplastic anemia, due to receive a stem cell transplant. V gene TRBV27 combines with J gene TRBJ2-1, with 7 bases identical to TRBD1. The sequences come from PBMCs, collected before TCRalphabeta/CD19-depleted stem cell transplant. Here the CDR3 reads CASTPRGSSYNEQFF. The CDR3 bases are TGTGCCAGCACTCCCAGGGGGAGCTCCTACAATGAGCAGTTCTTC.